The rows below give T cell receptor beta chains drawn from one sample of a study of identical twins. TCRdb reprocessed the 5' RACE reads with MiXCR, giving one entry per CDR3 protein. The data hold some 1,700,000 distinct CDR3 sequences, with less than 35% observed a single time. The sequenced sample consisted of cord blood. The receptors shown here come from a newborn girl in good health. Both conserved end residues are part of each CDR3. Fields, in order: CDR3 DNA, CDR3 protein, CDR3 length, clone size, J gene, D gene, V gene. The D gene is left open where the match is weak. Size values are once, few and many counts, or a class for expanded clones, and some rows have none.

DNA: TGCGCCAGCAGCCAAGATCAGGGGGCTGAAGCTTTCTTT; CDR3: CASSQDQGAEAFF; length: 13; size: -; J: TRBJ1-1; D: TRBD1; V: TRBV4-1
DNA: TGCAGCGTTGAACAGCGGGGAAGCACAGATACGCAGTATTTT; CDR3: CSVEQRGSTDTQYF; length: 14; size: many; J: TRBJ2-3; D: TRBD2; V: TRBV29-1
DNA: TGCAGTGCTGGCGGGGGGTTTTCCTACAATGAGCAGTTCTTC; CDR3: CSAGGGFSYNEQFF; length: 14; size: few; J: TRBJ2-1; D: TRBD2; V: TRBV20-1
DNA: TGCAGTGCTAGCGGGACAGCTGGACGTAGTGGCTACACCTTC; CDR3: CSASGTAGRSGYTF; length: 14; size: -; J: TRBJ1-2; D: TRBD1; V: TRBV20-1
DNA: TGTGCCAGCAGGGCTAATGAAAAACTGTTTTTT; CDR3: CASRANEKLFF; length: 11; size: many; J: TRBJ1-4; D: -; V: TRBV6-5
DNA: TGTGCCAGCAGCTTTGGGACAGCTTCTACAATCCATGAGCAGTTCTTC; CDR3: CASSFGTASTIHEQFF; length: 16; size: -; J: TRBJ2-1; D: TRBD1; V: TRBV13
DNA: TGTGCCACCAGTGATCGCGGACAGCCTAACTATGGCTACACCTTC; CDR3: CATSDRGQPNYGYTF; length: 15; size: -; J: TRBJ1-2; D: -; V: TRBV24-1
DNA: TGTGCCAGCAGCTCCGGGCGGCTGACGAATAGCAATCAGCCCCAGCATTTT; CDR3: CASSSGRLTNSNQPQHF; length: 17; size: -; J: TRBJ1-5; D: -; V: TRBV7-9
DNA: TGTGCCAGCAATACAGACCGGGCGGAAGGCTACACCTTC; CDR3: CASNTDRAEGYTF; length: 13; size: -; J: TRBJ1-2; D: -; V: TRBV28
DNA: TGCAGTGCTTCTTCCTTAACTAGTTTATCCTACAATGAGCAGTTCTTC; CDR3: CSASSLTSLSYNEQFF; length: 16; size: few; J: TRBJ2-1; D: -; V: TRBV20-1
DNA: TGTGCCAGCAGTCCAGATAGGGGCTATGTCCACAATGAGCAGTTCTTC; CDR3: CASSPDRGYVHNEQFF; length: 16; size: -; J: TRBJ2-1; D: -; V: TRBV27
DNA: TGTGCCAGCAGTTTAGCAACAGGGAGGGGCACTGAAGCTTTCTTT; CDR3: CASSLATGRGTEAFF; length: 15; size: -; J: TRBJ1-1; D: -; V: TRBV12-3/TRBV12-4
DNA: TGTGCCAGCAGCCAAATGACTAGCGGGGGCCCCTACGAGCAGTACTTC; CDR3: CASSQMTSGGPYEQYF; length: 16; size: -; J: TRBJ2-7; D: TRBD2; V: TRBV4-2
DNA: TGTGCCACCAGTGACTCGGTTCCGAGCACAGATACGCAGTATTTT; CDR3: CATSDSVPSTDTQYF; length: 15; size: -; J: TRBJ2-3; D: -; V: TRBV24-1
DNA: TGTGCCAGCAGCCCTCCTCCGGGACATAACTATGGCTACACCTTC; CDR3: CASSPPPGHNYGYTF; length: 15; size: few; J: TRBJ1-2; D: -; V: TRBV7-2
DNA: TGTGCCAGCAGTTTATGGACAGGGAAAGAGACCCAGTACTTC; CDR3: CASSLWTGKETQYF; length: 14; size: many; J: TRBJ2-5; D: TRBD1; V: TRBV28
DNA: TGTGCCAGTAGTATAGATGGGGAAGCGGCCCTTCAAGAGACCCAGTACTTC; CDR3: CASSIDGEAALQETQYF; length: 17; size: -; J: TRBJ2-5; D: -; V: TRBV19
DNA: TGTGCCAGCAGCTTAGGGGGATGGGAGACTGAAGCTTTCTTT; CDR3: CASSLGGWETEAFF; length: 14; size: few; J: TRBJ1-1; D: -; V: TRBV7-8
DNA: TGTGCCAGCAGCTTGCGACCGGGACAGGGGGGGGGCGAGCAGTACTTC; CDR3: CASSLRPGQGGGEQYF; length: 16; size: few; J: TRBJ2-7; D: TRBD1; V: TRBV5-5
DNA: TGCGCCAGCAGCCATCGACAGGGGGACACAGATACGCAGTATTTT; CDR3: CASSHRQGDTDTQYF; length: 15; size: -; J: TRBJ2-3; D: TRBD1; V: TRBV4-1
DNA: TGTGCCAGCAGCTTTAGGCCGGCTACCGCGAACTATGGCTACACCTTC; CDR3: CASSFRPATANYGYTF; length: 16; size: -; J: TRBJ1-2; D: -; V: TRBV11-1
DNA: TGTGCCAGCAGCCTCCCGACTAGCGAGATAATCTACGAGCAGTACTTC; CDR3: CASSLPTSEIIYEQYF; length: 16; size: few; J: TRBJ2-7; D: TRBD2; V: TRBV5-5
DNA: TGTGCCAGCTGCTCGGTTGGACAGGGGTACGAGCAGTACTTC; CDR3: CASCSVGQGYEQYF; length: 14; size: -; J: TRBJ2-7; D: TRBD1; V: TRBV6-1
DNA: TGTGCCAGCAGCCCAGCCCTCAGTCTAGCGGGAGTTGGTACCGGGGAGCTGTTTTTT; CDR3: CASSPALSLAGVGTGELFF; length: 19; size: -; J: TRBJ2-2; D: TRBD2; V: TRBV14
DNA: TGTGCCAGCACCCGGGGGGCCTCTAACTATGGCTACACCTTC; CDR3: CASTRGASNYGYTF; length: 14; size: many; J: TRBJ1-2; D: -; V: TRBV12-3/TRBV12-4
DNA: TGTGCCAGCAGCCAAGATTCCCCCAGGGGGAGTGAGCAGTACTTC; CDR3: CASSQDSPRGSEQYF; length: 15; size: few; J: TRBJ2-7; D: TRBD1; V: TRBV14